What follows describes a single T cell receptor beta chain. The antigen it binds to is not known. Base qualities are not provided; no much larger clone lies one nucleotide away. These data are taken from a study of blood T cell repertoires in COVID-19 (dated by TCRdb to about 2020). A note on the overall study: Samples covering the acute and convalescent phases of COVID-19 were provided by collaborators in the United States, Italy and Spain. Subjects who had been exposed to COVID-19, were actively infected with it, or had recovered from it provided the deeply sampled blood TCRbeta repertoires that made up the dataset. The material from the prospective study consisted of cDNA or gDNA derived from T cells, B-cell-depleted T cells, or PBMCs. Sample metadata almost always included a de-identified subject ID, COVID-19 status, age in years and sex. The samples were drawn from two sources: the first 160 participants of the ongoing ImmuneRACE study, and 1,254 subjects contributed by 6 global collaborators. A freely available public database, intended as a resource for researchers studying the immune response to SARS-CoV-2, is where the repertoires were released. Where available, HLA class I and class II types were taken from metadata supplied by the sample provider and were not determined by assay-based typing. The paper's findings and limits, for the study overall: The quantity of clinical and demographic metadata differed by source and by participant and was supplied without curation.

From a lookup of the germline V gene, CDR1 and CDR2 are SGHDT and YYEEEE. The germline ends are 11 bases apart after V is trimmed by 4 bases and J by 2 bases. The CDR3 starts with the cysteine, ends with the phenylalanine, and has 14 residues. The only DNA kept is the CDR3, 42 bases in frame from the first base. The immunoSEQ Assay, a bias-controlled multiplex PCR, was used to amplify TCRbeta CDR3 regions from genomic DNA. The original pipeline was this. Within the assay, amplification of reference gene primers was used to estimate how many nucleated cells each sample contained. To quantify the absolute abundance of each unique TCRbeta CDR3 rearrangement, sequence reads were collapsed and filtered. For each sample, productive Simpson clonality was calculated by taking the square root of Simpson's diversity index across productive rearrangements. TCRdb limited this immuneACCESS table to in-frame rearrangements with V and J called. A share of clones is missing; checked studies link under half to unresolved V genes, and the rest is unexplained. That table supplies the V and J calls and clone size; D and trimming were determined from the DNA. Within this sample are 70,000 or so clones, with about three quarters of them counted one time only. The ten largest clonotypes hold about a third of the sample.

The collaborating institutions used their own protocols to collect whole blood in K2EDTA tubes. For TCRbeta analysis, collaborators shipped samples as frozen whole blood, isolated PBMCs, or DNA extracted from either of those sample types. The sequence links TRBV5-6 to TRBJ2-3, and the D gene may be TRBD2, 6 bases matching. The origin of this receptor is a woman between 65 and 79 years old with acute or convalescent COVID-19. Sequencing was performed on peripheral blood. The CDR3 is CASSPSDFTDTQYF. The sequence in DNA is TGTGCCAGCAGCCCTAGCGACTTCACAGATACGCAGTATTTT.